The source of this T cell receptor (beta chain) is a study of cytomegalovirus exposure and HLA in healthy donors. About the research overall: Genetic ancestry analysis placed approximately 80% of the roughly 400 donors that were genotyped in the Caucasian-associated cluster. Overall study results and limits: Most TCR sequences were seen very rarely across donors, but some public TCRs occurred in many.

With respect to this clone: The target antigen is unknown.

Regarding donors, all were healthy bone marrow donors. Germline V CDR1 and CDR2: SGHKS, YYEKEE (reference sequence). CDR3 size: 15 residues. Between the trimmed V and J ends, which lost 0 bases and 0 bases, there was a span of 7 bases. With 60 Vbeta and 13 Jbeta primers, the PCR was carried out. Measured with immunoSEQ multiplex PCR; TCRdb has only the in-frame clones, and not every one. The sample lists fewer than 110,000 clones, more than 75% occurring once. The rearrangement links TRBV5-5 to TRBJ2-1; no firm D call. This receptor was obtained from a man younger than 40 in good health and CMV-seropositive. Sample: PBMCs. The DNA for the CDR3 is TGTGCCAGCAGCTTGGAACATTACTCCTACAATGAGCAGTTCTTC. It is translated as CASSLEHYSYNEQFF.